These 9 T cell receptor beta chains share one sample of origin, sequenced in a study of PD-L1 blockade in urothelial cancer. Using immunoSEQ multiplex PCR, the repertoire was profiled, and TCRdb retains in-frame clones only, with some absent. The profile shows fewer than 65,000 clones, about 80% of them singletons. Time point indicated: pretreatment peripheral blood. Sample: PBMCs, taken around atezolizumab (anti-PD-L1) treatment. The origin of the receptors is a man aged 65 to 79 with urothelial cancer.

The chain employs TRBV5-4 and TRBJ2-6; TRBD1 agrees at 9 bases. The CDR3 extends over 17 amino acids. Germline assignment: CDR1 SGHNT and CDR2 YYREEE (reference sequence). V lost 6 bases and J lost 0; bases outside the gene matches: 7. The CDR3 loop is CASNGQGIRSGANVLTF. The CDR3 DNA reads TGTGCCAGCAATGGACAGGGGATCCGCTCTGGGGCCAACGTCCTGACTTTC.

In this sample, this clone turned up once. This chain joins TRBV6-5 and TRBJ2-7, with D possibly TRBD2 on 5 matching bases. The length of the CDR3 is 14 residues. V shed 5 bases and J shed 6 bases, with 17 bases lying between them. Germline values: CDR1 MNHEY, CDR2 SVGAGI. The CDR3 is CASSRERGRGEQYF. The CDR3 bases are TGTGCCAGCAGTAGGGAAAGAGGCCGGGGCGAGCAGTACTTC.

The table lists this clone with a count of one. The V call is TRBV30, the J call TRBJ1-3, with D possibly TRBD1 on 5 matching bases. Per germline, CDR1 GTSNPN and CDR2 SVGIG (reference sequence). V lost 4 bases and J 2 bases, leaving 12 bases between the germline ends. This CDR3 is 14 amino acids long. The CDR3 region is CAWTSGGTGNTIYF. Written as DNA, the CDR3 is TGTGCCTGGACCTCCGGGGGAACTGGAAACACCATATATTTT. Full variable domain (remainder filled in from reference TRBV30 and TRBJ1-3): SQTIHQWPATLVQPVGSPLSLECTVEGTSNPNLYWYRQAAGRGLQLLFYSVGIGQISSEVPQNLSASRPQDRQFILSSKKLLLSDSGFYLCAWTSGGTGNTIYFGEGSWLTVV.

The rearrangement uses TRBV5-5 and TRBJ2-1; the D gene is possibly TRBD2 (6 bases). This CDR3 is built from 18 residues. The germline V gene has CDR1 SGHKS and CDR2 YYEKEE (reference sequence). Trimming cost V 0 bases and J 4 bases, with 20 bases left between them. The CDR3 DNA reads TGTGCCAGCAGCTTGGTTCCTGGCGGGACTTTCCAGTACAATGAGCAGTTCTTC. This sequence encodes CASSLVPGGTFQYNEQFF.

The genes are TRBV19 and TRBJ1-5; 10 bases are shared with TRBD1. This CDR3 comprises 16 residues. The trim removed 5 bases at V and 0 bases at J, leaving 4 bases unmatched. Germline V gene sequence: CDR1 LNHDA, CDR2 SQIVND (reference sequence). CDR3 in DNA: TGTGCCAGTAGTCTCCGGGACAGGGGTAGCAATCAGCCCCAGCATTTT. Amino acid sequence: CASSLRDRGSNQPQHF. Looking up the rest from reference TRBV19 and TRBJ1-5 gives the full variable domain: DGGITQSPKYLFRKEGQNVTLSCEQNLNHDAMYWYRQDPGQGLRLIYYSQIVNDFQKGDIAEGYSVSREKKESFPLTVTSAQKNPTAFYLCASSLRDRGSNQPQHFGDGTRLSIL.

The chain employs TRBV2 and TRBJ2-1, with D perhaps TRBD2 (6 bases). CDR1 is SNHLY and CDR2 is FYNNEI in the germline V gene. V dropped 7 bases and J dropped 9 bases, with 16 bases sitting between them. This CDR3 has 13 residues. The CDR3 nucleotides read TGTGCCAGCATAGAGCGGCGGCGGGGTGAGCAGTTCTTC. Encoded protein: CASIERRRGEQFF.

With regard to this clone: Other DNA sequences in this sample translate to the same CDR3. The V call is TRBV7-9, the J call TRBJ1-2; 8 nucleotides align to TRBD1. This CDR3 comprises 14 residues. In germline, CDR1 is SEHNR, CDR2 FQNEAQ (reference sequence). Losses at the gene ends were 2 bases for V and 4 bases for J; bases not matched to a gene: 3. The CDR3 DNA reads TGTGCCAGCAGCTTACAGGGGGCGGGCTATGGCTACACCTTC. Protein sequence: CASSLQGAGYGYTF.

The chain links TRBV6-1 to TRBJ2-3; TRBD2 might be the D (7 bases). The CDR3 consists of 15 residues. The V end lost 4 bases, the J end lost 0 bases, and 11 bases lay between the germline ends. CDR1 MNHNS and CDR2 SASEGT come from the germline V gene. In DNA, the CDR3 is TGTGCCAGCAGTGCGCGGGGGCTTAGCACAGATACGCAGTATTTT. Encoded protein: CASSARGLSTDTQYF.

This clone qualifies as medium-sized (0.01 to 0.1%). The CDR3 sequence is CASSLRTGGNYGYTF. CDR3 coding DNA: TGCGCCAGCAGCCTTCGGACAGGGGGCAACTATGGCTACACCTTC. The V call is TRBV4-1, the J call TRBJ1-2; 11 bases line up with TRBD1. The CDR3 is 15 residues long. From germline, CDR1 is MGHRA and CDR2 YSYEKL. V dropped 4 bases and J dropped 2; count of bases not matched to a gene: 3.